The 23 T cell receptor beta chains presented below share a single source sample, sequenced in a study of CD8+CD57+ T cells in acquired aplastic anemia. For CDR3 and TCR beta VDJ profiling, genomic DNA was the template used. MiXCR, run by TCRdb on the reads, gives a single entry per CDR3 protein. Of about 120,000 distinct CDR3 sequences listed, under 60% are singletons. Sequencing involved patients with CD8+CD57+ cell expansion previously shown by flow cytometry. Input material: sorted CD4+, CD8+, or CD8+CD57+ T cells (not recorded which) from PBMCs. The receptors originated from a human donor with aplastic anemia.

V usage is TRBV2 and J usage is TRBJ2-7, with D perhaps being TRBD1 or TRBD2 (5 bases each). Germline V CDR1 and CDR2: SNHLY, FYNNEI. The CDR3 is made up of 12 amino acids. The V gene lost 9 bases and the J gene lost 5 bases, with 14 bases spanning the gap. The CDR3 is CASSIGTNEQYF. CDR3 bases: TGTGCCAGTAGTATAGGGACGAACGAGCAGTACTTC.

This rearrangement joins TRBV20-1 to TRBJ2-1; 14 nucleotides align to TRBD2. The germline V gene encodes CDR1 DFQATT and CDR2 SNEGSKA (reference sequence). The length of the CDR3 is 15 residues. V lost 4 bases, J lost 4 bases, and 3 bases stayed unmatched. The CDR3 DNA reads TGCAGTGCTACAGGACTAGCGGGGGGTTACAATGAGCAGTTCTTC. Its protein is CSATGLAGGYNEQFF.

The V call is TRBV6-1, the J call TRBJ2-4, with D perhaps matching TRBD2 (5 bases). CDR3 length equals 16 residues. The V gene's germline CDR1 is MNHNS and CDR2 SASEGT. V was pared by 5 bases and J by 0 bases, with 14 bases between. CDR3 nucleotide sequence: TGTGCCAGCAGTCTAGACGGTGGACTAGCCAAAAACATTCAGTACTTC. It translates to CASSLDGGLAKNIQYF.

The V gene is TRBV5-1, the J gene TRBJ2-3, with unresolved D. V was shortened by 1 base and J by 3 bases, with 3 bases between the two germline ends. This CDR3 contains 12 residues. Germline V gives CDR1 SGHRS, CDR2 YFSETQ. DNA of the CDR3: TGCGCCAGCAGCTTGAAAACAGATACGCAGTATTTT. This codes for CASSLKTDTQYF.

V and J are TRBV20-1 and TRBJ1-2; D ambiguous. Germline V gene sequence: CDR1 DFQATT, CDR2 SNEGSKA (reference sequence). The ends were cut back, 0 bases at V and 13 bases at J, with 9 bases in the middle. CDR3 size: 10 residues. CDR3 in amino acids: CSARDLTATF. CDR3 DNA sequence: TGCAGTGCTAGAGATCTTACAGCCACCTTC.

This clonotype was picked up many times. The chain is built from TRBV2 and TRBJ1-1; TRBD1 matches at 8 bases. CDR3 length: 13 amino acids. The junction had 0 bases not matched to a gene; V was cut back by 2 bases and J by 4 bases. Germline V lookup: CDR1 SNHLY, CDR2 FYNNEI. The CDR3 is CASSETGGTEAFF. CDR3 DNA: TGTGCCAGCAGTGAAACAGGGGGCACTGAAGCTTTCTTT.

Many counts were recorded for this clonotype. The chain employs TRBV5-6 and TRBJ2-7; D is perhaps TRBD1 (7 bases). Trimming removed 0 bases at V and 3 bases at J, with 19 bases between. CDR1 is SGHDT and CDR2 is YYEEEE in the germline V gene. The CDR3 extends over 17 amino acids. The CDR3 reads CASSLGTRRGVFYEQYF. Written as DNA, the CDR3 is TGTGCCAGCAGCTTGGGGACTCGCAGGGGGGTCTTCTACGAGCAGTACTTC.

This clonotype was seen a few times. The chain recombines TRBV12-5 with TRBJ1-2; no clear D. There are 19 residues in the CDR3. Germline CDR1 and CDR2: LGHNT and FRNRAP. With 6 bases removed from V and 4 bases from J, the gap between germline ends came to 30 bases. DNA of the CDR3: TGTGCTAGTGGACCGAAAAACCCCTCCGGGAACCCTCATGTCTATGGCTACACCTTC. This translates into CASGPKNPSGNPHVYGYTF.

The V and J genes are TRBV2 and TRBJ2-7; TRBD2 matches at 12 bases. V gave up 6 bases and J gave up 4 bases; unmatched junction bases: 1. Germline values: CDR1 SNHLY, CDR2 FYNNEI. This CDR3 has 13 residues. CDR3 nucleotides: TGTGCCAGCAGGACTAGCGGGGGTTACGAGCAGTACTTC. Protein sequence: CASRTSGGYEQYF.

The chain carries TRBV9 and TRBJ2-3; 8 nucleotides agree with TRBD1. V trimming: 2 bases; J trimming: 5 bases; junction bases outside the gene matches: 7. Germline CDR1 reads SGDLS; CDR2 reads YYNGEE. The CDR3 extends over 15 amino acids. CDR3 coding DNA: TGTGCCAGCAGCGTGACGATAACAGGGGGAGATACGCAGTATTTT. It is translated as CASSVTITGGDTQYF.

By share of the sample, this clonotype is medium-sized (0.01 to 0.1%). This rearrangement joins TRBV7-3 to TRBJ2-1; D uncertain. Germline V lookup: CDR1 SGHTA, CDR2 FQGTGA. CDR3 length: 11 amino acids. V lost 5 bases and J 5 bases, leaving 4 bases between the germline ends. For the CDR3, the DNA is TGTGCCAGCAGCGTAAACAATGAGCAGTTCTTC. Protein sequence: CASSVNNEQFF.

The DNA of the CDR3 is TGCGCCAGCAGCTCGTCGGCAGGGGGCGCGTTTAATTCACCCCTCCACTTT. This sequence encodes CASSSSAGGAFNSPLHF. The chain recombines TRBV5-1 with TRBJ1-6; 8 bases map to TRBD1. V gave up 3 bases and J gave up 6 bases; unmatched junction bases: 11. This CDR3 has 17 amino acids. CDR1 and CDR2 (germline): SGHRS, YFSETQ.

This clonotype has a count of ten or more. The V gene is TRBV2, the J gene TRBJ2-5; 12 nucleotides agree with TRBD2. CDR3 length: 18 residues. Germline CDR1 SNHLY, CDR2 FYNNEI. Losses at the gene ends were 4 bases for V and 2 bases for J; bases not matched to a gene: 11. In DNA form, the CDR3 reads TGTGCCAGCAGTGCCACAGGGGGCCTAGCGGGGGGGCAAGAGACCCAGTACTTC. Translation gives CASSATGGLAGGQETQYF.

The V call is TRBV2, the J call TRBJ2-3, with 11 bases matching TRBD1. Germline V gives CDR1 SNHLY, CDR2 FYNNEI. V lost 8 bases and J lost 0; bases outside the gene matches: 10. The CDR3 is made up of 17 amino acids. In DNA, the CDR3 is TGTGCCAGCGGGATCCCGGACAGGGGGCTTAGCACAGATACGCAGTATTTT. This codes for CASGIPDRGLSTDTQYF.

The chain uses TRBV5-1 and TRBJ2-3, with D perhaps TRBD1 (6 bases). CDR3 length equals 17 residues. The ends were cut back, 3 bases at V and 2 bases at J, with 19 bases in the middle. The V gene's germline CDR1 is SGHRS and CDR2 YFSETQ. The CDR3 DNA reads TGCGCCAGCAGCTATCCTGGGACACCAACTGCCACAGATACGCAGTATTTT. Amino acid sequence: CASSYPGTPTATDTQYF.

At least ten counts were recorded for this clonotype. The CDR3 DNA reads as TGTGCCAGCAGTGACCCGCCGGGACGCGGGAATTCCTACAATGAGCAGTTCTTC. Amino acids: CASSDPPGRGNSYNEQFF. The rearrangement uses TRBV6-4 and TRBJ2-1, with a tentative D call TRBD2 (6 bases). From germline, CDR1 is MRHNA and CDR2 SNTAGT. The CDR3 loop spans 18 amino acids. Trimming cost V 2 bases and J 1 base, with 18 bases left between them.

The rearrangement uses TRBV15 and TRBJ2-2; 7 nucleotides line up with TRBD2. After removal of 6 bases from V and 4 bases from J, the junction contained 5 bases not matched to a gene. Germline CDR1 LNHNV, CDR2 YYDKDF (reference sequence). The length of the CDR3 is 14 residues. CDR3 amino acids: CATRGRLATGELFF. DNA of the CDR3: TGTGCCACCAGGGGGAGACTAGCCACCGGGGAGCTGTTTTTT.

This sequence joins TRBV3-1 and TRBJ2-5; the match to TRBD2 covers 12 bases. CDR3 length equals 15 residues. Unmatched junction bases numbered 2, after V lost 3 bases and J lost 3 bases. Germline V gives CDR1 LGHDT, CDR2 YNNKEL (reference sequence). DNA of the CDR3: TGTGCCAGCAGCCAGGGACTAGCGGGCGAAGAGACCCAGTACTTC. It specifies CASSQGLAGEETQYF.

The V gene is TRBV29-1, the J gene TRBJ1-5; D ambiguous. The CDR3 length is 13 residues. V was shortened by 5 bases and J by 6 bases, with 14 bases between the two germline ends. Germline V gene lookup returns CDR1 SQVTM and CDR2 ANQGSEA. CDR3 DNA: TGCAGCGTTAGCCGTGGGGTAGGTCAGCCCCAGCATTTT. Translated: CSVSRGVGQPQHF.

Details on this clonotype: This may come from a read error, since a much larger clone is one base off. This chain joins TRBV18 and TRBJ1-6, with TRBD1 as a possible D gene (5 bases). The CDR3 is 17 amino acids. Germline V CDR1 and CDR2: KGHSH, LQKENI. Trimming took 3 bases from V and 8 from J, leaving 20 bases between them. The CDR3 nucleotides read TGTGCCAGCTCACCGCGGCTCCAGGGACGAGGGGATTCACCCCTCCACTTT. Amino acids: CASSPRLQGRGDSPLHF.

V and J are TRBV29-1 and TRBJ2-7, with 9 bases matching TRBD2. V dropped 6 bases and J dropped 6; count of bases not matched to a gene: 9. The CDR3 sequence is 13 residues long. Germline loops: CDR1 SQVTM, CDR2 ANQGSEA. For the CDR3, the DNA is TGCAGCGTGACCGGACTAGCGATCTCCGAGCAGTACTTC. It codes for CSVTGLAISEQYF.

The V gene is TRBV6-4, the J gene TRBJ2-7, with 7 bases identical to TRBD2. CDR3 length equals 15 residues. Trimming cost V 4 bases and J 1 base; bases outside gene matches: 7. CDR1 is MRHNA, CDR2 SNTAGT, per germline. The CDR3 DNA is TGTGCCAGCAGTGTAAATGGCGGGGGTTCCTACGAGCAGTACTTC. Protein: CASSVNGGGSYEQYF.

This clonotype was seen just once. This chain uses TRBV11-2 with TRBJ2-5; no clear D gene. V lost 3 bases to trimming and J lost 4 bases, with 15 bases between them. The germline gives CDR1 SGHAT, CDR2 FQNNGV. CDR3 length: 15 residues. CDR3 in DNA: TGTGCCAGCAGCTTTGGAACGGGCCCCAGAGAGACCCAGTACTTC. Translating it yields CASSFGTGPRETQYF.